This T cell receptor beta chain was profiled in a study of CD8 T cells in Susac syndrome. Reverse transcription of roughly 0.5 to 1 ug RNA was carried out with random hexamers. TCRdb processed the immunoSEQ multiplex PCR reads anew with MiXCR; each CDR3 protein has one entry. Here the sample spans nearly 110,000 distinct CDR3 sequences, around 94% being singletons. CDR1 is SQVTM and CDR2 is ANQGSEA in the germline V gene. The CDR3 extends over 14 amino acids. Deletions cut 1 base from V and 6 bases from J, with 13 bases between. The J gene is TRBJ2-1, the V gene TRBV29-1; D remains ambiguous. The sequencing input was CD8+ T cells from PBMCs. This clonotype was obtained from a human donor with Susac syndrome. The CDR3 DNA is TGCAGCGTTGAAGGGGGAAAAGGCCCCAATGAGCAGTTCTTC. Translation gives CSVEGGKGPNEQFF.